This TCR beta chain was captured in a study of identical twins. This clonotype was recorded a few times. Each CDR3 protein gets one entry after TCRdb re-called the 5' RACE reads with MiXCR. The table has approximately 410,000 distinct CDR3 sequences, around 18% seen once; the top ten hold approximately 12%. Trimming shortened V by 8 bases and J by 8 bases, and 15 bases separated the two germline ends. The CDR3 contains 11 residues. CDR1 is SQVTM and CDR2 is ANQGSEA in the germline V gene. The TCR originated in a man aged 45-65 years in good health. Source material: naive T cells sorted from blood. J is TRBJ1-2 and V is TRBV29-1, with D unclear. The CDR3 DNA reads TGCAGCATTCCGGACGGCGCGGGCTACACCTTC. Protein sequence: CSIPDGAGYTF. The variable domain in full, completed from reference TRBV29-1 and TRBJ1-2, reads SAVISQKPSRDICQRGTSLTIQCQVDSQVTMMFWYRQQPGQSLTLIATANQGSEATYESGFVIDKFPISRPNLTFSTLTVSNMSPEDSSIYLCSIPDGAGYTFGSGTRLTVV.